One and the same sample provided the 8 T cell receptor beta chains below, sequenced in a study. TCRdb used MiXCR to reprocess the RT-PCR reads, holding one entry per CDR3 protein. The table lists thousands of distinct CDR3 sequences, more than 85% of them singletons. The specimen sequenced was memory CD4+ T cells from blood. These receptors originate from a female donor in good health, serving as a healthy control.

Regarding this clonotype: Since it is a stray read in a library aimed at alpha chains, this beta chain has a size that is not meaningful. The V call is TRBV20-1, the J call TRBJ2-3, with 8 bases identical to TRBD2. V shed 3 bases and J 4 bases; nucleotides not matched to a gene: 15. This CDR3 contains 17 residues. Per germline, CDR1 DFQATT and CDR2 SNEGSKA (reference sequence). The CDR3 bases are TGCAGTGCTAGTAACTTCGCGGGGGGCGCATCCCCAGATACGCAGTATTTT. Translating gives CSASNFAGGASPDTQYF.

Remarks on this clonotype: This beta chain appears as a stray read in a library generated for alpha chains; its size is not informative. The rearrangement joins TRBV9 to TRBJ2-7; 9 bases fit TRBD1. V lost 2 bases to trimming and J lost 6 bases; unmatched junction nucleotides: 9. The CDR3 contains 15 residues. Germline V gene data show CDR1 as SGDLS and CDR2 as YYNGEE. The CDR3 region is CASSVTGTGYGEQYF. CDR3 DNA: TGTGCCAGCAGCGTCACCGGGACAGGGTACGGCGAGCAGTACTTC.

Comments on this clonotype: One end of the junction is discordant with germline, which a read error may explain. This beta chain lies outside the target of a library built for alpha chains; its clone size means little. The CDR3 reads CASSYWREGSHEQYF. CDR3 in DNA: TGTGCCAGCAGTTACTGGCGGGAGGGCTCCCACGAGCAGTACTTC. V is TRBV6-2 or TRBV6-3 and J is TRBJ2-7, with 9 bases matching TRBD2. Germline values: CDR1 MNHEY, CDR2 SVGEGT. This CDR3 spans 15 amino acids.

Note on this clonotype: This beta chain is an off-target read within a library intended for alpha chains, so its frequency means little. This chain uses TRBV20-1 with TRBJ1-5, with TRBD1 as a possible D gene (6 bases). The V end was cut by 3 bases, the J end by 4 bases, with 19 bases between. The CDR3 runs to 16 residues. The germline V gene encodes CDR1 DFQATT and CDR2 SNEGSKA (reference sequence). As DNA, the CDR3 is TGCAGTGCTAGGGACCCCCAGGGGTCGGAGAATCAGCCCCAGCATTTT. This encodes CSARDPQGSENQPQHF.

This clonotype was recorded only once. A library made for alpha chains picked up this beta chain off target, so its size means little. CDR3 protein: CASTYRAGGVDTQYF. The CDR3 DNA is TGTGCCAGCACCTACCGGGCGGGAGGTGTGGATACGCAGTATTTT. The chain joins TRBV6-1 to TRBJ2-3; 8 nucleotides match TRBD2. This CDR3 region has 15 residues. Unmatched junction bases numbered 12, after V lost 7 bases and J lost 6 bases. Germline V gene lookup returns CDR1 MNHNS and CDR2 SASEGT.

Concerning this clonotype itself: This beta chain is a stray read from a library made for alpha chains; its abundance is not meaningful. The rearrangement joins TRBV5-1 to TRBJ2-3; D call uncertain. Germline-derived CDR1 and CDR2 are SGHRS and YFSETQ. This CDR3 has 13 amino acids. V lost 6 bases, J lost 3 bases, and 11 bases lay in between. CDR3 region: CASKVTTTDTQYF. Written as DNA, the CDR3 is TGCGCCAGCAAAGTGACCACTACAGATACGCAGTATTTT.

As to this clonotype: For a library built for alpha chains, this beta chain is a stray read; little rests on its size. The chain is built from TRBV28 and TRBJ2-3; 12 bases line up with TRBD2. CDR3 length: 15 residues. CDR1 is MDHEN and CDR2 is SYDVKM in the germline V gene. After removal of 6 bases from V and 6 bases from J, the junction contained 7 bases not matched to a gene. This CDR3 reads CASSKRLAGEDTQYF. In DNA form, the CDR3 reads TGTGCCAGCAGCAAAAGACTAGCGGGAGAGGATACGCAGTATTTT. Full variable domain (outside the CDR3, taken from reference TRBV28 and TRBJ2-3): DVKVTQSSRYLVKRTGEKVFLECVQDMDHENMFWYRQDPGLGLRLIYFSYDVKMKEKGDIPEGYSVSREKKERFSLILESASTNQTSMYLCASSKRLAGEDTQYFGPGTRLTVL.

About this clonotype: This beta chain is a stray read from a library made for alpha chains; its abundance is not meaningful. The gene calls are TRBV5-6 and TRBJ2-7; D unresolved. The CDR3 is made up of 11 amino acids. The germline V gene has CDR1 SGHDT and CDR2 YYEEEE. The V gene lost 6 bases and the J gene lost 3 bases, with 7 bases spanning the gap. CDR3 region: CASTNNYEQYF. For the CDR3, the DNA is TGTGCCAGCACCAACAACTACGAGCAGTACTTC.